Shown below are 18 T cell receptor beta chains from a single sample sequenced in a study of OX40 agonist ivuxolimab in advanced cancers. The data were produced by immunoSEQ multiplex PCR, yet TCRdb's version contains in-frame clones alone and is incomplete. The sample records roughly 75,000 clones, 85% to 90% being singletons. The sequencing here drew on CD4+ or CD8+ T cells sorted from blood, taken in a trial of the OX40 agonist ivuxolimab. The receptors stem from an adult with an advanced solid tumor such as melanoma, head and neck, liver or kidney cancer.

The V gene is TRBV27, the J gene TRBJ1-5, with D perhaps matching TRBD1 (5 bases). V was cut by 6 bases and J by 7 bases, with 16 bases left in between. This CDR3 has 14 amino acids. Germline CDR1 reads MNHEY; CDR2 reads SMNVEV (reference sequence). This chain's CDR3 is CASSWRGVGQPQHF. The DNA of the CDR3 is TGTGCCAGCAGCTGGAGGGGTGTCGGACAGCCCCAGCATTTT.

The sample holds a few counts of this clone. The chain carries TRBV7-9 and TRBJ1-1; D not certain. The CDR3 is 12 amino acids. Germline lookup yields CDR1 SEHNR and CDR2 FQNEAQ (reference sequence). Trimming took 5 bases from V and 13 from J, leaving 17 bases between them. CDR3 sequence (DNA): TGTGCCAGCAGCCCCATGGGAACTGACTATTTCTTT. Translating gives CASSPMGTDYFF.

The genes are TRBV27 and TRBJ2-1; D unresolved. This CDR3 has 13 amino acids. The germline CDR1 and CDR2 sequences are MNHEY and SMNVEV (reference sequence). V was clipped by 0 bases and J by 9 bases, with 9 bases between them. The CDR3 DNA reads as TGTGCCAGCAGTTTATCGGCCGGATCTGAGCAGTTCTTC. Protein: CASSLSAGSEQFF.

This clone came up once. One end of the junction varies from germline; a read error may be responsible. CDR3 DNA sequence: TGTGCCAATAGTATGGGGCAGGGCTGGGGCGAGCAGTACTTC. Its protein product is CANSMGQGWGEQYF. The chain employs TRBV19 and TRBJ2-7; D may be TRBD1 (5 bases). CDR1 is LNHDA, CDR2 SQIVND, per germline (reference sequence). The CDR3 spans 14 residues.

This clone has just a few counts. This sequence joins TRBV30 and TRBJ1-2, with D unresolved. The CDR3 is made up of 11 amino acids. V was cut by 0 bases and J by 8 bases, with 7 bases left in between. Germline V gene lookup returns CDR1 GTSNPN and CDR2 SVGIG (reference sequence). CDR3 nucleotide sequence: TGTGCCTGGAGTGTACTTGGGGGCTACACCTTC. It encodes CAWSVLGGYTF. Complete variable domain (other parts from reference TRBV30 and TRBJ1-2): SQTIHQWPATLVQPVGSPLSLECTVEGTSNPNLYWYRQAAGRGLQLLFYSVGIGQISSEVPQNLSASRPQDRQFILSSKKLLLSDSGFYLCAWSVLGGYTFGSGTRLTVV.

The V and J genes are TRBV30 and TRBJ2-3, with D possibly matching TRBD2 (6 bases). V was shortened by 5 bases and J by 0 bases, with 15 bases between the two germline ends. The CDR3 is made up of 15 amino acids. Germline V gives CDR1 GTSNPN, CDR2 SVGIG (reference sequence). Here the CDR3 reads CAWDWGEDSTDTQYF. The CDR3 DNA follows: TGTGCCTGGGATTGGGGGGAAGACAGCACAGATACGCAGTATTTT.

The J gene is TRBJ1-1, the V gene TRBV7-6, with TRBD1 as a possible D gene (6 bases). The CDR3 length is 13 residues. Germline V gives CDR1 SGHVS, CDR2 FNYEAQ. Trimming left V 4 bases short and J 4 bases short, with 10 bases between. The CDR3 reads CASSSGVATEAFF. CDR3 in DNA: TGTGCCAGCAGCTCAGGGGTAGCCACTGAAGCTTTCTTT. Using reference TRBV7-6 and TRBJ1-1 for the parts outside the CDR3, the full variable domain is GAGVSQSPRYKVTKRGQDVALRCDPISGHVSLYWYRQALGQGPEFLTYFNYEAQQDKSGLPNDRFSAERPEGSISTLTIQRTEQRDSAMYRCASSSGVATEAFFGQGTRLTVV.

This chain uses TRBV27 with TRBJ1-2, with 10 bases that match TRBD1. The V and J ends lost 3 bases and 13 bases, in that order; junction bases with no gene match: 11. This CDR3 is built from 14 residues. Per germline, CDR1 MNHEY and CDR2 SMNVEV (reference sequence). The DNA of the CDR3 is TGTGCCAGCAGTTTGCCCGGGACAGGGGAAGCCTGCACCTTC. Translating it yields CASSLPGTGEACTF.

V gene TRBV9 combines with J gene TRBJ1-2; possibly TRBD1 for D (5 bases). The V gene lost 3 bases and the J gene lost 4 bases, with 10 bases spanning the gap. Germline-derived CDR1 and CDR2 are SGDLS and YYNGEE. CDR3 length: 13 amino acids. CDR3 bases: TGTGCCAGCAGCGCGGGGACGGTCTATGGCTACACCTTC. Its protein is CASSAGTVYGYTF.

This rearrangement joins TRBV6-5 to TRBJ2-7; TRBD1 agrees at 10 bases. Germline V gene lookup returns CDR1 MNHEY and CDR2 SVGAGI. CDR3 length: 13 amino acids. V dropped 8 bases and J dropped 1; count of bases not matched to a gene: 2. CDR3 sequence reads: CASGTGASYEQYF. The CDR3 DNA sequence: TGTGCCAGCGGGACAGGGGCTTCCTACGAGCAGTACTTC.

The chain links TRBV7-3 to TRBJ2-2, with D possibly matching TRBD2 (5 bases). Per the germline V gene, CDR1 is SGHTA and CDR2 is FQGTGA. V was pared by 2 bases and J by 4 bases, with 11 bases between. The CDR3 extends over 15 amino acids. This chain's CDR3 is CASSLLASPTGELFF. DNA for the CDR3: TGTGCCAGCAGCTTACTAGCTTCCCCCACCGGGGAGCTGTTTTTT.

CDR3 loop: CASSSPAPNTIYF. CDR3 nucleotides: TGTGCCAGCAGCTCCCCCGCCCCCAACACCATATATTTT. V usage is TRBV7-9 and J usage is TRBJ1-3, with D uncertain. The V end lost 4 bases, the J end lost 7 bases, and 11 bases lay between the germline ends. CDR1 and CDR2 from the germline V gene are SEHNR and FQNEAQ (reference sequence). CDR3 size: 13 residues.

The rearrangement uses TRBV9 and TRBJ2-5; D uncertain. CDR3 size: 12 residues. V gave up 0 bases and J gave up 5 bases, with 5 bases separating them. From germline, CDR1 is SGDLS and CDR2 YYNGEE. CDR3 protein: CASSVDSETQYF. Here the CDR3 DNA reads TGTGCCAGCAGCGTAGATTCGGAGACCCAGTACTTC.

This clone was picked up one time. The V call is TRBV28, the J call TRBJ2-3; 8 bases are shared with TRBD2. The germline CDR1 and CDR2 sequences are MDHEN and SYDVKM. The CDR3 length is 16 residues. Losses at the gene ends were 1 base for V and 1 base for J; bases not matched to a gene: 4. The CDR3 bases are TGTGCCAGCAGTTTATCCGCGGGAGGTGGCACAGATACGCAGTATTTT. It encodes CASSLSAGGGTDTQYF.

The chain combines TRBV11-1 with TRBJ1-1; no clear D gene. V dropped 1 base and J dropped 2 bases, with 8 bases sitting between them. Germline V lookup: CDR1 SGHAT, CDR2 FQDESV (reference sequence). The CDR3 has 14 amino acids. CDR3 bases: TGTGCCAGCAGCTTAGACGGAATTAACACTGAAGCTTTCTTT. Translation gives CASSLDGINTEAFF.

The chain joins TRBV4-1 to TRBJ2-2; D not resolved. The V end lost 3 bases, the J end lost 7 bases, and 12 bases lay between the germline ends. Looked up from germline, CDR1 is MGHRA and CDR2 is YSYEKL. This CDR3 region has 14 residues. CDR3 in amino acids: CASSHIDPGGELFF. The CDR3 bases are TGCGCCAGCAGCCACATTGACCCTGGCGGGGAGCTGTTTTTT.

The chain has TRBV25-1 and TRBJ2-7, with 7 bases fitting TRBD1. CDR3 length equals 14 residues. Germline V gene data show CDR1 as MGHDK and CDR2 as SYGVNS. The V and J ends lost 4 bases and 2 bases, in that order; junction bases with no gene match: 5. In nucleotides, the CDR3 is TGTGCCAGCAGTGCACAGACAGGGACCTACGAGCAGTACTTC. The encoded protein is CASSAQTGTYEQYF.

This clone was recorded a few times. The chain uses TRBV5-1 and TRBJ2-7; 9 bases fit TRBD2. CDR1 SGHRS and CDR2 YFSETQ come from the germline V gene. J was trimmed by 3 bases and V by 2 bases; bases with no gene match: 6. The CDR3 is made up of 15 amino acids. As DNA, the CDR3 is TGCGCCAGCAGCTTTATGACTAGCGGTCGCTACGAGCAGTACTTC. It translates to CASSFMTSGRYEQYF. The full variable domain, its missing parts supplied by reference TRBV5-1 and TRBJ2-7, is KAGVTQTPRYLIKTRGQQVTLSCSPISGHRSVSWYQQTPGQGLQFLFEYFSETQRNKGNFPGRFSGRQFSNSRSEMNVSTLELGDSALYLCASSFMTSGRYEQYFGPGTRLTVT.